This is a list of T cell receptor beta chains from one sample in a study of naive and memory T cell subsets. TCRdb itself ran the 5' RACE reads through MiXCR, one entry per CDR3 protein. The sample has over 45,000 distinct CDR3 sequences; approximately 4.8% are singletons. These receptors all stem from a female donor in good health. CDR3s include the opening cysteine and the closing phenylalanine or tryptophan. A D gene is named only where the DNA matches it firmly. Only part of the rows carry a size: once, few, many, or a class if the clone is expanded.

V	J	size	D	DNA	CDR3
TRBV4-3	TRBJ2-7	many	TRBD1	TGCGCCAGCAGCCAGATCGGACAGGGAACCTACGAGCAGTACTTC	CASSQIGQGTYEQYF
TRBV29-1	TRBJ2-5	many	TRBD1	TGCAGCGTAGGAAGACAGGGTCCCACCCAGTACTTC	CSVGRQGPTQYF
TRBV9	TRBJ2-3	NA	TRBD1	TGTGCCAGCAGCGTAGCGGGACAGGGGGAGCGGGATACGCAGTATTTT	CASSVAGQGERDTQYF
TRBV13	TRBJ2-7	many	TRBD2	TGTGCCAGCAGCCCCCGAGTTGATAGCGGGAGGTCTCGCGAGCAGTACTTC	CASSPRVDSGRSREQYF
TRBV28	TRBJ1-1	many	TRBD1	TGTGCCAGCAGACAGGGGGTAGCTTTCTTT	CASRQGVAFF
TRBV11-2	TRBJ1-1	few	NA	TGTGCCAGCAGTATACAGCTCTCGAACACTGAAGCTTTCTTT	CASSIQLSNTEAFF
TRBV5-1	TRBJ1-4	many	TRBD1	TGCGCCAGCAGCCCGACAGGGGACGAAAAACTGTTTTTT	CASSPTGDEKLFF
TRBV27	TRBJ2-3	many	TRBD1	TGTGCCAGCAGTTTATACAGGGGCGTCTATACAGATACGCAGTATTTT	CASSLYRGVYTDTQYF
TRBV12-3/TRBV12-4	TRBJ2-1	many	TRBD2	TGTGCCAGCAGGCCTAGCGGGAGGGACTACAATGAGCAGTTCTTC	CASRPSGRDYNEQFF
TRBV27	TRBJ2-3	many	NA	TGTGCCAGCAGGGAGGGAACAGATACGCAGTATTTT	CASREGTDTQYF
TRBV5-4	TRBJ2-5	many	NA	TGTGCCAGCAGCTTACCCGACATAAGGGAGACCCAGTACTTC	CASSLPDIRETQYF
TRBV6-2/TRBV6-3	TRBJ1-1	many	NA	TGTGCCAGCAGCAACGGGGGGGAAAGAGCTTTCTTT	CASSNGGERAFF
TRBV2	TRBJ1-1	many	TRBD1	TGTGCCAGCCTCCCGGGACAGGGGATGAGAACTGAAGCTTTCTTT	CASLPGQGMRTEAFF
TRBV6-5	TRBJ1-5	many	NA	TGTGCCAGCAGACCGGACGGACAGCCCCAGCATTTT	CASRPDGQPQHF
TRBV7-2	TRBJ2-2	NA	TRBD1	TGTGCCAGCAGCTTAGGTCTTGGACAGGGGAACACCGGGGAGCTGTTTTTT	CASSLGLGQGNTGELFF
TRBV7-2	TRBJ2-2	many	NA	TGTGCCAGCAGCTTAGGGGGGTCCAGGGGTTACACCGGGGAGCTGTTTTTT	CASSLGGSRGYTGELFF
TRBV7-3	TRBJ2-7	NA	NA	TGTGCCAGCAGCTTAACCCCTTCAATATCCGAGCAGTACTTC	CASSLTPSISEQYF
TRBV3-1	TRBJ2-5	many	TRBD2	TGTGCCAGCAGCCCCCGGACTAGTGGAGAGACCCAGTACTTC	CASSPRTSGETQYF
TRBV7-2	TRBJ1-2	many	NA	TGTGCCAGCAGCCCACAAACCCCAAGCTATGGCTACACCTTC	CASSPQTPSYGYTF
TRBV13	TRBJ2-5	many	NA	TGTGCCAGCAGCTTTGGTGCACACCAAGAGACCCAGTACTTC	CASSFGAHQETQYF
TRBV28	TRBJ2-1	many	NA	TGTGCCAGCAGAGTGTTCAATGAGCAGTTCTTC	CASRVFNEQFF
TRBV20-1	TRBJ1-3	many	NA	TGCAGTGCTTTAGGGGGAGTCTCTGGAAACACCATATATTTT	CSALGGVSGNTIYF
TRBV7-9	TRBJ2-7	many	NA	TGTGCCAGCAGACGAATGCCGGGACACCCATACGAGCAGTACTTC	CASRRMPGHPYEQYF
TRBV6-2/TRBV6-3	TRBJ2-7	few	TRBD2	TGTGCCAGCAGTTACGCCGGCGGGAGGGCCGGCGAGCAGTACTTC	CASSYAGGRAGEQYF
TRBV27	TRBJ2-7	many	NA	TGTGCCAGCAGCCAAAGGGCCCGAGGGACAATGGACTACGAGCAGTACTTC	CASSQRARGTMDYEQYF
TRBV13	TRBJ2-2	many	NA	TGTGCCAGCAGCTTTAACCCCGGGGAGCTGTTTTTT	CASSFNPGELFF
TRBV4-1	TRBJ2-1	many	NA	TGCGCCAGCAGCCAAGATGGGAGCGTTAGCTCCTACAATGAGCAGTTCTTC	CASSQDGSVSSYNEQFF
TRBV5-1	TRBJ2-5	many	TRBD1	TGCGCCAGCAGGGGACAGGGAATCCCCTGGATCCTCCAAGAGACCCAGTACTTC	CASRGQGIPWILQETQYF
TRBV6-5	TRBJ2-5	many	NA	TGTGCCAGCAGTTCGCCCTTTGGGGAGACCCAGTACTTC	CASSSPFGETQYF
TRBV27	TRBJ2-3	NA	NA	TGTGCCAGCAGTCCCCTAGGCCCTAGCACAGATACGCAGTATTTT	CASSPLGPSTDTQYF
TRBV5-1	TRBJ2-5	many	TRBD2	TGCGCCAGCAGCTCCCGACTAGCGGGAGGAGAGACCCAGTACTTC	CASSSRLAGGETQYF
TRBV20-1	TRBJ2-7	NA	NA	TGCAGTGCTAGACAGGGGACCTACGAGCAGTACTTC	CSARQGTYEQYF
TRBV7-8	TRBJ2-7	NA	NA	TGTGCCAGCAGCTTGGCCAGGGTCGAGCAGTACTTC	CASSLARVEQYF
TRBV28	TRBJ1-2	few	NA	TGTGCCAGCAGTCGCGGTGGGAGAGCTAACTATGGCTACACCTTC	CASSRGGRANYGYTF
TRBV6-6	TRBJ1-5	many	NA	TGTGCCAGCAGTTACGGACGGACCAATCAGCCCCAGCATTTT	CASSYGRTNQPQHF
TRBV19	TRBJ2-3	many	NA	TGTGCCAGTAGTGAGAAGCGGGATACGCAGTATTTT	CASSEKRDTQYF
TRBV5-1	TRBJ2-5	many	NA	TGCGCCAGCAGATCGAGCGGGCTGAGGGAGGAGACCCAGTACTTC	CASRSSGLREETQYF
TRBV19	TRBJ2-5	few	NA	TGTGCCAGTAGTCCCCGGACTATACAAGAGACCCAGTACTTC	CASSPRTIQETQYF
TRBV20-1	TRBJ2-1	many	NA	TGCAGTGCTAGAGTAGTGAATGCGGGATATGAGCAGTTCTTC	CSARVVNAGYEQFF
TRBV6-2/TRBV6-3	TRBJ2-2	many	NA	TGTGCCAGCAGTTATCTTATCGGGGACACGGGGGACACCGGGGAGCTGTTTTTT	CASSYLIGDTGDTGELFF
TRBV30	TRBJ1-1	few	NA	TGTGCCTGGAGTGTACCCGGCTATGAAGCTTTCTTT	CAWSVPGYEAFF
TRBV6-5	TRBJ1-2	many	NA	TGTGCCAGCAGTTATGGAAGCGGCGGCTATGGCTACACCTTC	CASSYGSGGYGYTF
TRBV6-5	TRBJ1-6	many	NA	TGTGCCAGCAGTTGGGCTAGGTCGTATAATTCACCCCTCCACTTT	CASSWARSYNSPLHF
TRBV20-1	TRBJ1-1	many	NA	TGCAGTGCTAGAGGAGAAATTGTAGGGGGGACTGAAGCTTTCTTT	CSARGEIVGGTEAFF
TRBV20-1	TRBJ2-2	NA	TRBD2	TGCAGTGCCCGGACTAGCGGAAACACCGGGGAGCTGTTTTTT	CSARTSGNTGELFF
TRBV5-5	TRBJ1-1	many	NA	TGTGCCAGCAGCTGGAGCATGAACACTGAAGCTTTCTTT	CASSWSMNTEAFF
TRBV28	TRBJ1-2	many	NA	TGTGCCAGCAGCTCCGGAAGGGTTAACTATGGCTACACCTTC	CASSSGRVNYGYTF
TRBV9	TRBJ1-1	many	NA	TGTGCCAGCAGCGCATCCCCAGGGGACACTGAAGCTTTCTTT	CASSASPGDTEAFF
TRBV29-1	TRBJ2-3	medium-sized	NA	TGCAGCGTTGCCCCCCGCACAGATACGCAGTATTTT	CSVAPRTDTQYF
TRBV14	TRBJ2-3	many	NA	TGTGCCAGCAGCCAAGAATGGATTAGCTCCCGGAGATATTTT	CASSQEWISSRRYF
TRBV5-1	TRBJ2-7	many	NA	TGCGCCAGCAGCCTACAAGACAGGCGTTACGAGCAGTACTTC	CASSLQDRRYEQYF